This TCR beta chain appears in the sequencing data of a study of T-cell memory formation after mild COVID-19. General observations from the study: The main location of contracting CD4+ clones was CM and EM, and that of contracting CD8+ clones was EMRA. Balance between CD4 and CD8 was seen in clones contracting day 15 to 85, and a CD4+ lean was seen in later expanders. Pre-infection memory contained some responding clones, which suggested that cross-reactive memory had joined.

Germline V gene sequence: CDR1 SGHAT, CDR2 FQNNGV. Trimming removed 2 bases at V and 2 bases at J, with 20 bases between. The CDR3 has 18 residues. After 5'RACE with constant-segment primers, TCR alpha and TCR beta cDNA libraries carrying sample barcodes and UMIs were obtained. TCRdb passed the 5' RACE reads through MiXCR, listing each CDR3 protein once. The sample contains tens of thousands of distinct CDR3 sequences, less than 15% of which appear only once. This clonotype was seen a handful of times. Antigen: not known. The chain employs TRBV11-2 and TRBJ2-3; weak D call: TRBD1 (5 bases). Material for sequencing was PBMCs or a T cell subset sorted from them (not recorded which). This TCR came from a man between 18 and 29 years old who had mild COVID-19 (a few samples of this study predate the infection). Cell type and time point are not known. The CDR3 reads CASSLRGRSRITTDTQYF. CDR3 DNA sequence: TGTGCCAGCAGCTTAAGGGGAAGGAGTAGAATCACCACAGATACGCAGTATTTT.